This T cell receptor (beta chain) originates from a study of blood T cell repertoires in COVID-19. Looking at the study overall: Sites in the United States, Italy and Spain provided acute and convalescent COVID-19 samples. Sources were T cells, B-cell-depleted T cells, or PBMCs; the material itself was cDNA or gDNA.

The CDR3 runs to 17 residues. In the original analysis: Amplification with reference gene primers provided the estimates of nucleated cell counts. Sequencing used immunoSEQ multiplex PCR; TCRdb keeps in-frame clones, though not all of them. That table is the source of V, J and clone size, and D and trimming were worked out from the DNA. The table lists under 200,000 clones, around 84% of them singletons. The rearrangement links TRBV1 to TRBJ2-7; TRBD1, the table's D call, lacks a check against the DNA. TRBV1 is a pseudogene locus. Input material: peripheral blood. This TCR was sampled from a man aged 25-45 years with active or convalescent COVID-19. The CDR3 sequence is CTSSQDGRQVRIYEQYV. CDR3 DNA sequence: TGCACCAGCAGCCAAGATGGGCGACAGGTTCGGATTTACGAGCAGTACGTC.